The sequence of this T cell receptor (beta chain) was determined in a study of prognosis after radiotherapy for stage I lung cancer. Across the whole study: The study deemed all of its non-small cell lung cancer patients medically inoperable. Regarding the study as a whole: Usage of the TRBV and TRBJ genes (in patients with versus without metastases) was reportedly different. Counted unique TCR clones declined after stereotactic body radiation therapy (median around 10,000 versus 6,500).

From genomic DNA, two-round multiplex PCR was used to amplify TCR beta CDR3. Amplification in first-round PCR relied on primers specific to each TRBV and TRBJ gene. MiXCR, applied by TCRdb to the multiplex PCR reads, yields one record per CDR3 protein. Among about 16,000 distinct CDR3 sequences listed, about a third were seen once. At each of two time points, about 6 milliliters of venous blood were taken. Judged by abundance, this clonotype is medium-sized. The antigen remains unidentified. V lost 8 bases, J lost 5 bases, and 9 bases stayed unmatched. This CDR3 comprises 15 residues. CDR1 and CDR2 (germline): MNHEY, SMNVEV (reference sequence).

This TCR was sampled from a donor at least 50 years old with non-small cell lung cancer. The rearrangement links TRBV27 to TRBJ1-6; 7 bases align to TRBD1. The sample in question was PBMCs, obtained before or after stereotactic body radiation therapy (not recorded which). This CDR3 is CASGERDRNNSPLHF. The CDR3 coding sequence is TGTGCCAGCGGTGAACGGGACAGAAATAATTCACCCCTCCACTTT.